The source of this T cell receptor (beta chain) is a study of cytomegalovirus exposure and HLA in healthy donors. Study findings and constraints: CMV antigen specificity of three CMV-associated chains was confirmed in vitro.

V lost 5 bases and J lost 3, with 10 bases in between. Germline V gives CDR1 SGHTA, CDR2 FQGNSA. CDR3 length equals 13 residues. Amplification used 60 Vbeta primers and 13 Jbeta primers. Assay used: immunoSEQ multiplex PCR; TCRdb lists only in-frame clones, some missing. The sample lists about 200,000 clones, approximately 78% occurring once. As to this clone: What it binds is unknown.

V is TRBV7-2 and J is TRBJ1-1, with D possibly TRBD1 on 6 matching bases. The origin of this receptor is a woman in her forties or fifties in good health and CMV-seropositive. Source material: PBMCs. CDR3 loop: CASSEQGDTEAFF. For the CDR3, the DNA is TGTGCCAGCAGCGAACAGGGAGACACTGAAGCTTTCTTT.